This passage covers 26 T cell receptor beta chains from one sample sequenced in a study of blood T cell repertoires in COVID-19. Produced via immunoSEQ multiplex PCR; TCRdb's table is partial and in-frame only. The data hold roughly 52,000 clones, with 80% to 90% observed a single time. Sequencing was done on a sample of peripheral blood. These receptors came from a man aged 50-60 years with acute or convalescent COVID-19.

This clone showed up just a few times. This rearrangement joins TRBV6-1 to TRBJ2-1; no definite D call. In germline, CDR1 is MNHNS, CDR2 SASEGT. The CDR3 runs 15 residues. With 1 base removed from V and 4 bases from J, the gap between germline ends came to 11 bases. CDR3 protein: CASSEDVPGYNEQFF. CDR3 bases: TGTGCCAGCAGTGAAGATGTGCCAGGATACAATGAGCAGTTCTTC.

V and J are TRBV28 and TRBJ2-6, with 8 positions matching TRBD1. The CDR3 covers 21 residues. Germline CDR1 MDHEN, CDR2 SYDVKM. J was trimmed by 0 bases and V by 3 bases; bases with no gene match: 16. CDR3 DNA: TGTGCCAGCAGTTTGGGATACTTCAGGGGGCCGATGTTCTCTGGGGCCAACGTCCTGACTTTC. It translates to CASSLGYFRGPMFSGANVLTF. Filled out from reference TRBV28 and TRBJ2-6, the complete variable domain reads DVKVTQSSRYLVKRTGEKVFLECVQDMDHENMFWYRQDPGLGLRLIYFSYDVKMKEKGDIPEGYSVSREKKERFSLILESASTNQTSMYLCASSLGYFRGPMFSGANVLTFGAGSRLTVL.

V gene TRBV6-4 combines with J gene TRBJ2-7; 13 nucleotides line up with TRBD2. Germline CDR1 and CDR2: MRHNA and SNTAGT. The CDR3 sequence is 18 residues long. Trimming at V came to 9 bases and at J to 0 bases, leaving 14 bases not matched to a gene. The CDR3, as DNA: TGTGCCAGAGACCTTTCCGGGACTAGCGGGATTTGCTCCTACGAGCAGTACTTC. Its translation is CARDLSGTSGICSYEQYF.

The chain has TRBV2 and TRBJ1-2; D may be TRBD1 (5 bases). This CDR3 is built from 13 residues. The V and J ends lost 0 bases and 7 bases respectively, with 9 bases between them. Germline V gene data show CDR1 as SNHLY and CDR2 as FYNNEI. The CDR3 DNA follows: TGTGCCAGCAGTGAAGCGGGGGGGTTTGGCTACACCTTC. This codes for CASSEAGGFGYTF.

The CDR3 is CASSERGNPGNTIYF. In DNA form, the CDR3 reads TGCGCCAGCAGTGAGAGGGGTAATCCCGGAAACACCATATATTTT. The V call is TRBV10-2, the J call TRBJ1-3; D is perhaps TRBD1 (5 bases). CDR1 is WSHSY and CDR2 is SAAADI in the germline V gene. The ends were cut back, 2 bases at V and 4 bases at J, with 12 bases in the middle. The CDR3 is 15 amino acids.

By sample share, this clone is large. This chain links TRBV11-1 with TRBJ2-1; 7 nucleotides line up with TRBD2. Germline V gene data show CDR1 as SGHAT and CDR2 as FQDESV (reference sequence). The junction had 6 bases not matched to a gene; V was cut back by 2 bases and J by 5 bases. The CDR3 is made up of 15 amino acids. CDR3 protein: CASSLMASGDNEQFF. CDR3 DNA: TGTGCCAGCAGCTTAATGGCTAGCGGTGACAATGAGCAGTTCTTC. The full variable domain, in which reference TRBV11-1 and TRBJ2-1 provide the parts outside the CDR3, is EAEVAQSPRYKITEKSQAVAFWCDPISGHATLYWYRQILGQGPELLVQFQDESVVDDSQLPKDRFSAERLKGVDSTLKIQPAELGDSAMYLCASSLMASGDNEQFFGPGTRLTVL.

This chain connects TRBV3-1 (or the pseudogene TRBV3-2) to TRBJ2-5; weak D call: TRBD2 (6 bases). This CDR3 has 16 amino acids. Trimming took off 1 base at V and 0 bases at J, with 12 bases between the two ends. Germline CDR1 is LGHDT and CDR2 is YNNKEL (reference sequence). CDR3 sequence: CASSQAGRGYQETQYF. DNA for the CDR3: TGTGCCAGCAGCCAAGCTGGCCGGGGGTACCAAGAGACCCAGTACTTC.

Details on this clone: Other DNA sequences of this sample code for an identical CDR3. The chain recombines TRBV25-1 with TRBJ2-5; D is ambiguous. The germline V gene encodes CDR1 MGHDK and CDR2 SYGVNS. V lost 2 bases and J lost 5, with 9 bases in between. The CDR3 is 13 residues long. CDR3 DNA sequence: TGTGCCAGCAGTGAAGCCCCACGGGAGACCCAGTACTTC. Its protein product is CASSEAPRETQYF.

The J gene is TRBJ1-2, the V gene TRBV6-4, with D perhaps TRBD1 (6 bases). This CDR3 contains 16 residues. Germline CDR1 reads MRHNA; CDR2 reads SNTAGT. Trimming cost V 0 bases and J 7 bases, with 18 bases left between them. DNA for the CDR3: TGTGCCAGCAGTGACTCGTTCGGGGACACGAGGGGTGGCTACACCTTC. Translated, it gives CASSDSFGDTRGGYTF.

The chain carries TRBV2 and TRBJ1-4; D possibly corresponds to TRBD1 (6 bases). V lost 7 bases to trimming and J lost 5 bases, with 14 bases between them. CDR3 length equals 14 residues. Per the germline V gene, CDR1 is SNHLY and CDR2 is FYNNEI. The DNA of the CDR3 is TGTGCCAGCAAAGAGACAGGCCGGAATGAAAAACTGTTTTTT. As protein: CASKETGRNEKLFF.

This clone turned up a few times. The V call is TRBV11-3, the J call TRBJ2-2, with 8 bases fitting TRBD2. The CDR3 consists of 15 residues. The junction had 3 bases not matched to a gene; V was cut back by 6 bases and J by 0 bases. CDR1 is SGHNT, CDR2 YENEEA, per germline. CDR3 residues: CASRRGLANTGELFF. The CDR3 DNA reads as TGTGCCAGCAGGCGGGGACTAGCGAACACCGGGGAGCTGTTTTTT.

The chain carries TRBV29-1 and TRBJ1-2; tentative D call: TRBD1 (6 bases). Germline values: CDR1 SQVTM, CDR2 ANQGSEA. The V and J ends lost 0 bases and 7 bases respectively, with 9 bases between them. The CDR3 has 12 amino acids. This chain's CDR3 is CSVEEGTFGYTF. CDR3 nucleotides: TGCAGCGTTGAAGAGGGGACATTTGGCTACACCTTC.

The V and J genes are TRBV4-1 and TRBJ2-2; TRBD2 might be the D (6 bases). The CDR3 runs to 16 residues. V lost 0 bases, J lost 0 bases, and 8 bases lay in between. Per germline, CDR1 MGHRA and CDR2 YSYEKL. The CDR3 loop is CASSQDGGSNTGELFF. CDR3 bases: TGCGCCAGCAGCCAAGACGGAGGGTCGAACACCGGGGAGCTGTTTTTT.

In the case of this clone: At one of its ends the junction is not consistent with the germline gene, which may arise from a read error. V gene TRBV12-3 or TRBV12-4 combines with J gene TRBJ1-2; a weak D match, TRBD1 (6 bases). This CDR3 is 13 amino acids long. The CDR3 spells CANSYRASRGYTF. The CDR3 DNA sequence: TGTGCCAACAGTTACAGGGCAAGTCGGGGCTACACCTTC.

This chain connects TRBV7-3 to TRBJ1-1, with TRBD1 matching over 8 bases. Germline values: CDR1 SGHTA, CDR2 FQGTGA. Trimming cost V 5 bases and J 4 bases; bases outside gene matches: 6. The CDR3 has 14 residues. Here the CDR3 reads CASSRQGLGTEAFF. The CDR3 region has the DNA TGTGCCAGCAGCCGACAGGGGCTGGGCACTGAAGCTTTCTTT.

V and J are TRBV6-4 and TRBJ1-1; 7 bases are a match to TRBD1. The V gene's germline CDR1 is MRHNA and CDR2 SNTAGT. J was trimmed by 0 bases and V by 7 bases; bases with no gene match: 14. The CDR3 length is 17 residues. The CDR3 reads CASTRQGFTALNTEAFF. In DNA form, the CDR3 reads TGTGCCAGCACTAGACAGGGCTTTACGGCCCTGAACACTGAAGCTTTCTTT.

This clone was observed a few times. This chain uses TRBV4-1 with TRBJ2-5; a weak D match, TRBD1 (6 bases). From germline, CDR1 is MGHRA and CDR2 YSYEKL. V was clipped by 0 bases and J by 3 bases, with 8 bases between them. The CDR3 spans 14 residues. CDR3 protein: CASSQERQEETQYF. CDR3 bases: TGCGCCAGCAGCCAAGAAAGACAGGAAGAGACCCAGTACTTC.

The V call is TRBV28, the J call TRBJ2-7, with TRBD1 matching over 8 bases. The CDR3 extends over 15 amino acids. Per germline, CDR1 MDHEN and CDR2 SYDVKM. The trim removed 6 bases at V and 4 bases at J, leaving 11 bases unmatched. This chain's CDR3 is CASSPPGQDAYEQYF. CDR3 bases: TGTGCCAGCAGCCCACCGGGACAGGACGCGTACGAGCAGTACTTC.

This rearrangement joins TRBV4-1 to TRBJ2-5; 7 bases fit TRBD1. The CDR3 loop spans 16 amino acids. V trimming: 2 bases; J trimming: 4 bases; junction bases outside the gene matches: 10. Germline loops: CDR1 MGHRA, CDR2 YSYEKL. CDR3 DNA: TGCGCCAGCAGCCAAATGAGGGGGCGAGCTGTAGAGACCCAGTACTTC. Amino acid sequence: CASSQMRGRAVETQYF.

Worth noting for this clone: One end of the junction does not line up with germline, which may come from a read error. The chain combines TRBV7-7 with TRBJ2-5; TRBD1 matches at 8 bases. The CDR3 has 16 amino acids. Per germline, CDR1 SSHAT and CDR2 FNYEAQ (reference sequence). The CDR3 loop is CASSLAFTGGEETQYF. CDR3 coding DNA: TGTGCTAGCAGCTTAGCGTTCACAGGGGGTGAGGAGACCCAGTACTTC.

This rearrangement joins TRBV4-1 to TRBJ2-7; 10 nucleotides align to TRBD1. After removal of 3 bases from V and 2 bases from J, the junction contained 4 bases not matched to a gene. Germline values: CDR1 MGHRA, CDR2 YSYEKL. This CDR3 region has 15 residues. CDR3 coding DNA: TGCGCCAGCAGCCAGGCCGGGACAGGGGCCTACGAGCAGTACTTC. Protein: CASSQAGTGAYEQYF.

V is TRBV3-1 (or the pseudogene TRBV3-2) and J is TRBJ2-1; TRBD1 matches at 7 bases. The CDR3 is made up of 15 amino acids. The germline V gene encodes CDR1 LGHDT and CDR2 YNNKEL (reference sequence). V lost 0 bases to trimming and J lost 7 bases; unmatched junction nucleotides: 6. The CDR3 reads CASSQDTGASNEQFF. CDR3 DNA: TGTGCCAGCAGCCAAGACACAGGGGCATCGAATGAGCAGTTCTTC.

The chain uses TRBV6-6 and TRBJ1-2, with TRBD1 as a possible D gene (5 bases). The germline CDR1 and CDR2 sequences are MNHNY and SVGAGI (reference sequence). The CDR3 extends over 14 amino acids. V shed 0 bases and J shed 7 bases, with 12 bases lying between them. The CDR3 loop reads CASSYSGREGGYTF. For the CDR3, the DNA is TGTGCCAGCAGTTACTCGGGCAGGGAGGGTGGCTACACCTTC.

The chain couples TRBV4-1 to TRBJ1-5; D not resolved. This CDR3 spans 13 amino acids. V was clipped by 0 bases and J by 7 bases, with 7 bases between them. CDR1 is MGHRA, CDR2 YSYEKL, per germline. CDR3 amino acids: CASSQDTIQPQHF. CDR3 bases: TGCGCCAGCAGCCAAGACACTATCCAGCCCCAGCATTTT.

This clone was detected only once. V and J are TRBV28 and TRBJ2-7; D remains unclear. V shed 4 bases and J shed 3 bases, with 4 bases lying between them. This CDR3 comprises 11 residues. Germline V lookup: CDR1 MDHEN, CDR2 SYDVKM. Here the CDR3 reads CASSSGYEQYF. Here the CDR3 DNA reads TGTGCCAGCAGTTCCGGCTACGAGCAGTACTTC.

V gene TRBV5-1 combines with J gene TRBJ2-5; maybe TRBD1 (6 bases). Trimming took off 4 bases at V and 5 bases at J, with 21 bases between the two ends. The CDR3 runs 16 residues. Germline CDR1 and CDR2: SGHRS and YFSETQ. In DNA, the CDR3 is TGCGCCAGCAGCCCTAGAACAGGGACGGGATCGGAGACCCAGTACTTC. Its protein is CASSPRTGTGSETQYF.